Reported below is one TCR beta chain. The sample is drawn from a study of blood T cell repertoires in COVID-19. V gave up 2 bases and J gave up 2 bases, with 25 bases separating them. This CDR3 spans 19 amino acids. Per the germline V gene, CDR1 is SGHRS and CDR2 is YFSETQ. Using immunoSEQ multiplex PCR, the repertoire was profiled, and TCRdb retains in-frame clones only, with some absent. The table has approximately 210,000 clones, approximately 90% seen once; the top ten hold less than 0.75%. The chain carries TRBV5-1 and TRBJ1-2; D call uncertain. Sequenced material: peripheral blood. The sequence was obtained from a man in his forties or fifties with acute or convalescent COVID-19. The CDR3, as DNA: TGCGCCAGCAGCTTAACAGCGGCAACCCTCTCAACCTTAAACTATGGCTACACCTTC. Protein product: CASSLTAATLSTLNYGYTF.